These 25 T cell receptor beta chains originate from one sample sequenced in a study of lymphopenia after photon versus proton radiotherapy. TCRdb's table, derived via immunoSEQ multiplex PCR, lists solely in-frame clones and lacks some. The data show over 25,000 clones, about 87% seen once. The sequenced sample was peripheral blood, obtained from a patient treated with proton-based radiotherapy. The source is a woman aged 60 to 75 with cholangiocarcinoma. Some clones in this sample may be carry-over from other donors' samples.

This clone was observed a single time. V is TRBV15 and J is TRBJ2-1; tentatively, D is TRBD2 (5 bases). This CDR3 contains 13 residues. Per germline, CDR1 LNHNV and CDR2 YYDKDF (reference sequence). Between the trimmed V and J ends, which lost 5 bases and 10 bases, there was a span of 15 bases. In nucleotides, the CDR3 is TGTGCCACCAGCCCGCGAAGCGGACCGGAGCAGTTCTTC. Translated, it gives CATSPRSGPEQFF. Looking up the rest from reference TRBV15 and TRBJ2-1 gives the full variable domain: DAMVIQNPRYQVTQFGKPVTLSCSQTLNHNVMYWYQQKSSQAPKLLFHYYDKDFNNEADTPDNFQSRRPNTSFCFLDIRSPGLGDTAMYLCATSPRSGPEQFFGPGTRLTVL.

This clone was picked up one time. This sequence joins TRBV20-1 and TRBJ2-2, with D unclear. Germline-derived CDR1 and CDR2 are DFQATT and SNEGSKA (reference sequence). V dropped 4 bases and J dropped 6 bases, with 6 bases sitting between them. The CDR3 has 11 amino acids. In nucleotides, the CDR3 is TGCAGTGCTATGGGTCCCGGGGAGCTGTTTTTT. This gives the protein CSAMGPGELFF.

Details on this clone: This may be a read error: a much more frequent sequence differs by one nucleotide. The genes are TRBV7-2 and TRBJ1-2, with D unresolved. Looked up from germline, CDR1 is SGHTA and CDR2 is FQGNSA. With 4 bases removed from V and 3 bases from J, the gap between germline ends came to 6 bases. The CDR3 runs to 12 residues. This chain's CDR3 is CASSYEYYGYTF. CDR3 sequence (DNA): TGTGCCAGCAGCTACGAGTACTATGGCTACACCTTC. Full variable domain (outside the CDR3, taken from reference TRBV7-2 and TRBJ1-2): GAGVSQSPSNKVTEKGKDVELRCDPISGHTALYWYRQSLGQGLEFLIYFQGNSAPDKSGLPSDRFSAERTGGSVSTLTIQRTQQEDSAVYLCASSYEYYGYTFGSGTRLTVV.

The V call is TRBV6-5, the J call TRBJ2-3; TRBD2 might be the D (6 bases). The CDR3 is 12 amino acids. In germline, CDR1 is MNHEY, CDR2 SVGAGI. Trimming removed 5 bases from V and 15 bases from J, with 18 bases in between. CDR3 residues: CASSDWDSPPYF. The CDR3 DNA reads TGTGCCAGCAGTGACTGGGACTCGCCGCCCTATTTT.

The J gene is TRBJ1-2, the V gene TRBV11-2, with D possibly matching TRBD1 (5 bases). Trimming removed 4 bases at V and 4 bases at J, with 10 bases between. Germline CDR1 SGHAT, CDR2 FQNNGV. The CDR3 spans 13 residues. The CDR3 nucleotides read TGTGCCAGCAGCTCCCGGGGCGGCTATGGCTACACCTTC. Translation gives CASSSRGGYGYTF. The complete variable domain, with remaining parts taken from reference TRBV11-2 and TRBJ1-2, reads EAGVAQSPRYKIIEKRQSVAFWCNPISGHATLYWYQQILGQGPKLLIQFQNNGVVDDSQLPKDRFSAERLKGVDSTLKIQPAKLEDSAVYLCASSSRGGYGYTFGSGTRLTVV.

The chain couples TRBV25-1 to TRBJ2-1; TRBD1 might be the D (6 bases). There are 16 residues in the CDR3. The germline CDR1 and CDR2 sequences are MGHDK and SYGVNS. The V end lost 2 bases, the J end lost 4 bases, and 15 bases lay between the germline ends. The CDR3 nucleotides are TGTGCCAGCAGTGAACTCGGGCAGGGGAAATACAATGAGCAGTTCTTC. As protein: CASSELGQGKYNEQFF.

The chain uses TRBV29-1 and TRBJ2-5, with 10 nucleotides matching TRBD2. The CDR3 covers 15 residues. CDR1 is SQVTM and CDR2 is ANQGSEA in the germline V gene. The V segment lost 6 bases and the J segment 5 bases; nucleotides outside the gene matches: 12. The CDR3 region is CSVQGLAGAPETQYF. The DNA for the CDR3 is TGCAGCGTCCAAGGGCTAGCGGGAGCCCCGGAGACCCAGTACTTC.

J is TRBJ2-5 and V is TRBV5-1, with a weak D call TRBD2 (7 bases). Trimming removed 3 bases from V and 1 base from J, with 13 bases in between. The CDR3 sequence is 15 residues long. Germline V gene lookup returns CDR1 SGHRS and CDR2 YFSETQ. The CDR3 region has the DNA TGCGCCAGCAGCTCGAGGGGGGGCTTCCAAGAGACCCAGTACTTC. As protein: CASSSRGGFQETQYF.

This chain uses TRBV4-3 with TRBJ2-7, with unresolved D. The V gene lost 4 bases and the J gene lost 0 bases, with 16 bases spanning the gap. Germline CDR1 reads LGHNA; CDR2 reads YSLEER. This CDR3 is 16 amino acids long. The CDR3 loop reads CASSRTTDLSSYEQYF. Here the CDR3 DNA reads TGCGCCAGCAGCCGAACAACAGACCTAAGCTCCTACGAGCAGTACTTC.

This chain joins TRBV9 and TRBJ1-1; 7 positions agree with TRBD1. Germline CDR1 SGDLS, CDR2 YYNGEE. This CDR3 is 15 amino acids long. The J segment lost 5 bases and the V segment lost 0 bases, leaving 7 bases of the junction unmatched. CDR3 amino acids: CASSVDGRGRTEAFF. As DNA, the CDR3 is TGTGCCAGCAGCGTAGATGGCAGGGGGAGGACTGAAGCTTTCTTT.

The chain employs TRBV19 and TRBJ2-1, with 7 bases aligning to TRBD2. The CDR3 is 13 residues long. After removal of 8 bases from V and 10 bases from J, the junction contained 11 bases not matched to a gene. Per the germline V gene, CDR1 is LNHDA and CDR2 is SQIVND (reference sequence). CDR3 region: CASDRAGVGEQFF. The CDR3 nucleotides are TGTGCCAGTGACCGGGCGGGAGTAGGAGAGCAGTTCTTC.

This clone was seen a few times. The chain couples TRBV6-4 to TRBJ1-2; D is unresolved. V was cut by 0 bases and J by 8 bases, with 4 bases left in between. Germline V gives CDR1 MRHNA, CDR2 SNTAGT. The CDR3 sequence is 11 residues long. The CDR3 sequence is CASSDSRGYTF. The DNA of the CDR3 is TGTGCCAGCAGTGACTCGAGAGGCTACACCTTC.

The chain has TRBV5-1 and TRBJ2-7; 10 positions match TRBD1. The CDR3 is 15 amino acids. V dropped 0 bases and J dropped 7; count of bases not matched to a gene: 7. Germline values: CDR1 SGHRS, CDR2 YFSETQ. The CDR3 DNA sequence: TGCGCCAGCAGCTTGGCGGGACAGGGGACGCAGGAGCAGTACTTC. It codes for CASSLAGQGTQEQYF. The complete variable domain, with remaining parts taken from reference TRBV5-1 and TRBJ2-7, reads KAGVTQTPRYLIKTRGQQVTLSCSPISGHRSVSWYQQTPGQGLQFLFEYFSETQRNKGNFPGRFSGRQFSNSRSEMNVSTLELGDSALYLCASSLAGQGTQEQYFGPGTRLTVT.

The V and J genes are TRBV7-2 and TRBJ1-5, with 7 nucleotides matching TRBD1. This CDR3 region has 15 residues. Germline V gene data show CDR1 as SGHTA and CDR2 as FQGNSA. V was clipped by 3 bases and J by 3 bases; unmatched bases: 5. Written as DNA, the CDR3 is TGTGCCAGCAGCTTCTCGGGACAGAACAATCAGCCCCAGCATTTT. It codes for CASSFSGQNNQPQHF.

The chain uses TRBV11-2 and TRBJ2-7; tentative D call: TRBD1 (5 bases). This CDR3 is 15 amino acids long. V lost 5 bases to trimming and J lost 8 bases, with 22 bases between them. Looked up from germline, CDR1 is SGHAT and CDR2 is FQNNGV. The CDR3 loop is CASSHIRGPIFQQYF. DNA of the CDR3: TGTGCCAGCAGCCATATTAGGGGCCCCATCTTCCAGCAGTACTTC.

This chain uses TRBV7-2 with TRBJ2-3; no reliable D call. In germline, CDR1 is SGHTA, CDR2 FQGNSA. The CDR3 extends over 11 amino acids. V dropped 3 bases and J dropped 7 bases, with 5 bases sitting between them. The CDR3 coding sequence is TGTGCCAGCAGCTTTGGGAATACGCAGTATTTT. Amino acids: CASSFGNTQYF.

The chain has TRBV7-6 and TRBJ2-7, with D maybe TRBD1 (6 bases). Per the germline V gene, CDR1 is SGHVS and CDR2 is FNYEAQ. The ends were cut back, 1 base at V and 6 bases at J, with 13 bases in the middle. The CDR3 has 14 amino acids. The CDR3 sequence: CASSLGGPGREQYF. The CDR3 DNA follows: TGTGCCAGCAGCTTAGGGGGGCCAGGACGCGAGCAGTACTTC.

The chain is built from TRBV5-1 and TRBJ1-6; D might be TRBD1 (6 bases). V lost 1 base and J 6 bases, leaving 11 bases between the germline ends. The germline V gene has CDR1 SGHRS and CDR2 YFSETQ. The CDR3 is 15 residues long. The CDR3 sequence is CASSLIGGSNSPLHF. CDR3 nucleotides: TGCGCCAGCAGCTTGATCGGGGGCTCTAATTCACCCCTCCACTTT.

CDR3 loop: CSGSGTYNTGELFF. The CDR3 region has the DNA TGCAGCGGGTCCGGGACTTATAACACCGGGGAGCTGTTTTTT. The chain couples TRBV29-1 to TRBJ2-2, with D perhaps matching TRBD2 (6 bases). The CDR3 runs 14 residues. Trimming stripped 7 bases from V and 2 bases from J, with 14 bases between. CDR1 and CDR2 (germline): SQVTM, ANQGSEA.

The rearrangement links TRBV9 to TRBJ2-1, with 7 bases lining up with TRBD1. The V gene's germline CDR1 is SGDLS and CDR2 YYNGEE. This CDR3 contains 16 residues. V gave up 2 bases and J gave up 0 bases; unmatched junction bases: 5. As DNA, the CDR3 is TGTGCCAGCAGCGTCCGGGACAGTAACTCCTACAATGAGCAGTTCTTC. This sequence encodes CASSVRDSNSYNEQFF. Drawing the rest from reference TRBV9 and TRBJ2-1, the complete variable domain is DSGVTQTPKHLITATGQRVTLRCSPRSGDLSVYWYQQSLDQGLQFLIQYYNGEERAKGNILERFSAQQFPDLHSELNLSSLELGDSALYFCASSVRDSNSYNEQFFGPGTRLTVL.

The rearrangement joins TRBV6-4 to TRBJ2-1, with TRBD2 matching 10 bases. V shed 2 bases, J shed 7 bases, and the junction held 8 bases outside the gene matches. Looked up from germline, CDR1 is MRHNA and CDR2 is SNTAGT. The CDR3 totals 16 residues. CDR3 sequence reads: CASSDRGASGRNEQFF. The CDR3 region has the DNA TGTGCCAGCAGTGACAGAGGGGCTAGCGGGAGAAATGAGCAGTTCTTC.

This chain connects TRBV7-3 to TRBJ1-6, with a possible D match to TRBD1 (5 bases). CDR1 SGHTA and CDR2 FQGTGA come from the germline V gene. This CDR3 contains 18 residues. Trimming shortened V by 5 bases and J by 7 bases, and 24 bases separated the two germline ends. CDR3: CASSPAGQQPGYNSPLHF. CDR3 nucleotide sequence: TGTGCCAGCAGCCCCGCCGGCCAACAACCAGGGTACAATTCACCCCTCCACTTT.

V and J are TRBV13 and TRBJ2-7; 8 bases map to TRBD2. Germline CDR1 reads PRHDT; CDR2 reads FYEKMQ (reference sequence). The CDR3 spans 16 residues. V dropped 5 bases and J dropped 6; count of bases not matched to a gene: 15. For the CDR3, the DNA is TGTGCCAGCAGCACTACAGCGGGGGCACCCCCCGTCGAGCAGTACTTC. Protein product: CASSTTAGAPPVEQYF.

The J gene is TRBJ1-1, the V gene TRBV19; D gene unclear. The CDR3 has 16 residues. V lost 2 bases and J lost 1, with 14 bases in between. Germline V gene sequence: CDR1 LNHDA, CDR2 SQIVND (reference sequence). The CDR3 loop reads CASSISRKRPNTEAFF. The CDR3 DNA sequence: TGTGCCAGTAGTATATCCCGTAAAAGACCGAACACTGAAGCTTTCTTT.

The J gene is TRBJ2-3, the V gene TRBV6-1; unclear D gene. This CDR3 region has 11 residues. The germline gives CDR1 MNHNS, CDR2 SASEGT. V was trimmed by 7 bases and J by 11 bases, leaving 13 bases between them. CDR3 region: CASTGPGEQYF. CDR3 in DNA: TGTGCCAGCACCGGGCCAGGAGAGCAGTATTTT.